Listed here is a single T cell receptor (beta chain). The CDR3 has 17 amino acids. V shed 4 bases, J shed 8 bases, and the junction held 14 bases outside the gene matches. From germline, CDR1 is SEHNR and CDR2 FQNEAQ (reference sequence). The sample is drawn from a study of cytomegalovirus exposure and HLA in healthy donors. PCR employed 60 Vbeta and 13 Jbeta primers. Only in-frame clones appear in the TCRdb table, and some are missing; sequencing was by immunoSEQ multiplex PCR. The table has under 30,000 clones, roughly three quarters seen once. Sequencing was carried out using PBMCs. The chain combines TRBV7-9 with TRBJ1-6, with TRBD1 matching 7 bases. The sequence was collected from a male donor in good health and CMV-seronegative. The CDR3: CASSSSPATGLDSPLHF. In nucleotides, the CDR3 is TGTGCCAGCAGCTCCTCTCCGGCGACAGGGTTGGATTCACCCCTCCACTTT.